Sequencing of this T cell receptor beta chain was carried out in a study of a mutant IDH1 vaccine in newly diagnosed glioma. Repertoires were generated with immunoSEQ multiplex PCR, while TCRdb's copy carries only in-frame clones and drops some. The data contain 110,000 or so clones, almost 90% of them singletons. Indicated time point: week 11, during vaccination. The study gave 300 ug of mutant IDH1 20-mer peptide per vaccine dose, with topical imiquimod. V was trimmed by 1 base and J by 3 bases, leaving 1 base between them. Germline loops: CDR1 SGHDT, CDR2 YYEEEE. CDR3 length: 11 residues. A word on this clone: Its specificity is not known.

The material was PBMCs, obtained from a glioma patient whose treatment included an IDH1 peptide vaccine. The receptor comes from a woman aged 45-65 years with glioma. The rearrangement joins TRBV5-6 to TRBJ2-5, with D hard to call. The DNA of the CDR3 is TGTGCCAGCAGCTTGAAAGAGACCCAGTACTTC. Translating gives CASSLKETQYF.